This T cell receptor beta chain derives from a study of cytomegalovirus exposure and HLA in healthy donors. Germline-derived CDR1 and CDR2 are LNHDA and SQIVND (reference sequence). The CDR3 totals 15 residues. V shed 7 bases and J shed 6 bases, with 21 bases lying between them. The study ran its PCR with 60 Vbeta and 13 Jbeta primers. The protocol was immunoSEQ multiplex PCR, while the TCRdb copy is restricted to in-frame clones and leaves out a portion. Of 75,000 to 90,000 clones detected, 9.5% to 13% appear once; the ten largest clones hold around 24%. The table lists this clone with a count of one. The antigen is unknown. Broader study findings: An analysis was carried out at a later point. It showed that HLA-associated TCR beta chains were more clonally expanded than equally common non-associated chains. Only CMV serostatus was available as immune exposure information. About 87% or about 30% of the time was how often most TCR beta V segments were productive, according to an earlier analysis.

V usage is TRBV19 and J usage is TRBJ1-1; D perhaps matches TRBD1 (5 bases). This receptor was taken from a man aged 55 to 70 in good health and CMV-seropositive. Sequencing input: PBMCs. The CDR3 nucleotides are TGTGCCAGTACCCTCACTAAGGCGGGGGGAGCTGAAGCTTTCTTT. Amino acids: CASTLTKAGGAEAFF.